Listed below are T cell receptor beta chains from one sample, sequenced in a study of CD8+CD57+ T cells in acquired aplastic anemia. MiXCR, run by TCRdb on the reads, gives a single entry per CDR3 protein. This sample carries under 200,000 distinct CDR3 sequences, less than 50% of them seen once, and the ten largest clones take roughly 29%. The material sequenced was sorted CD4+, CD8+, or CD8+CD57+ T cells (not recorded which) from PBMCs. The receptors originated from a human donor with aplastic anemia. The CDR3 runs from the conserved cysteine through the conserved F or W. The D gene is left open where the match is weak. The size field is filled for only some rows; it gives once, few, many or a size class.

clone size,V gene,D gene,J gene,CDR3 DNA,CDR3 protein
NA,TRBV5-1,NA,TRBJ2-1,TGCGCCAGCAGGTTGGAAACGCGGCACAGCTCCTACAATGAGCAGTTCTTC,CASRLETRHSSYNEQFF
few,TRBV30,TRBD1,TRBJ1-4,TGTGCCTGGAGTACCGGGACAGGGCATGAAAAACTGTTTTTT,CAWSTGTGHEKLFF
once,TRBV5-5,NA,TRBJ1-6,TGTGCCAGCCTAACCAGTACAAGGGTGGGAGCTTCACCCCTCCACTTT,CASLTSTRVGASPLHF
few,TRBV7-2,NA,TRBJ2-1,TGCGCCAGCAGCCAAGGACAGTACAATGAGCAGTTCTTC,CASSQGQYNEQFF
many,TRBV24-1,NA,TRBJ2-2,TGTGCCACCAGTGATTTGGGGCACACCGGGGAGCTGTTTTTT,CATSDLGHTGELFF
NA,TRBV7-8,NA,TRBJ1-3,TGTGCTAGCAACCTAGGACAGACTGGAAACACCATATATTTT,CASNLGQTGNTIYF
NA,TRBV24-1,NA,TRBJ2-3,TGTGCCACCAGTGATTTGGCCACGGAGGGGGATACGCAGTATTTT,CATSDLATEGDTQYF
NA,TRBV7-2,NA,TRBJ2-5,TGTGCCAGCAGCTCACAAAGACAGCCTCAAGAGACCCAGTACTTC,CASSSQRQPQETQYF
once,TRBV20-1,TRBD2,TRBJ2-5,TGCAGTGCTAGAGTCGCTAGCGGGGCTCAGGGCCAGTACTTC,CSARVASGAQGQYF
NA,TRBV15,NA,TRBJ1-3,TGTGCCACCAGCAGAACACGGGGCCTAAGCTCTGGAAACACCATATATTTT,CATSRTRGLSSGNTIYF
many,TRBV4-2,NA,TRBJ1-6,TGTGCCAGCAGCCAAGAAGGTTCGAGCTCCTATAATTCACCCCTCCACTTT,CASSQEGSSSYNSPLHF